A single sample gave rise to the 2 T cell receptor beta chains below, sequenced in a study of CD8+ T cells in alopecia areata. Pooled cutaneous lymph node cells were sorted using CD4, CD8alpha, NKG2D, NKG2ACE and other markers. Reverse transcription of extracted RNA yielded cDNA, which provided the sequencing template. Libraries were prepared by immunoSEQ multiplex PCR; TCRdb keeps only in-frame clonotypes and omits some of them. The sample yields under 350,000 clones, without any singletons. The source material was CD4+ T cells sorted from a lymph node. The receptors were sampled from a C3H/HeJ mouse with alopecia areata. These mice share the MHC haplotype H2-k.

In the case of this clone: Gene names are the mouse ones. The read comes to an end 4 residues before the CDR3 does, leaving the germline J gene to fill in the end. The chain uses TRBV1 and TRBJ2-3; TRBD2 aligns across 9 bases. CDR1 is NSQYPW and CDR2 is LRSPGD in the germline V gene (reference sequence). J was trimmed by 3 bases and V by 6 bases; bases with no gene match: 7. The CDR3 spans 15 residues. CDR3 in amino acids: CTCSPDWGWAETLYF. Partial CDR3 DNA: TGCACCTGCAGCCCCGACTGGGGGTGGGCAGAA.

This clone was observed a handful of times. Genes and germline come from the mouse. The read is 3 residues too short to cover the CDR3 end, so that end is filled in from the germline J gene. V and J are TRBV1 and TRBJ1-6, with D uncertain. TRBJ1-6 belongs to the ORF category, with a function that is uncertain. Germline V gene sequence: CDR1 NSQYPW, CDR2 LRSPGD (reference sequence). The CDR3 extends over 13 amino acids. V was pared by 0 bases and J by 9 bases, with 6 bases between. CDR3 protein: CTCSAEWGSPLYF. The DNA read from the CDR3 is TGCACCTGCAGTGCAGAGTGGGGTTCGCCC.